This T cell receptor (beta chain) stems from a study of blood T cell repertoires in COVID-19 (dated by TCRdb to 2018 to 2021). About the full investigation: Collaborator samples came from the United States, Italy and Spain and covered acute and convalescent phases of COVID-19. Subjects who had been exposed to COVID-19, were actively infected with it, or had recovered from it provided the deeply sampled blood TCRbeta repertoires that made up the dataset. The repertoires were released in a freely available public database meant as a resource for research on the immune response to SARS-CoV-2. Samples were obtained from the ongoing ImmuneRACE study (first 160 participants) and from 1,254 subjects provided by 6 global collaborators. A de-identified subject ID, COVID-19 status, age in years and sex were almost always included in the sample metadata. Where available, HLA class I and class II types were obtained from metadata supplied by the sample provider rather than from assay-based typing. The material from the prospective study consisted of cDNA or gDNA derived from T cells, B-cell-depleted T cells, or PBMCs. The investigation overall reported the following: The quantity of clinical and demographic metadata differed by source and by participant and was supplied without curation.

TCRbeta CDR3 regions were amplified from genomic DNA using the immunoSEQ Assay, a bias-controlled multiplex PCR. The published analysis was carried out like this. Nucleated cell counts per sample were estimated from amplification of reference gene primers within the assay. To quantify the absolute abundance of each unique TCRbeta CDR3 rearrangement, sequence reads were collapsed and filtered. For each sample, productive Simpson clonality was calculated as the square root of Simpson's diversity index across productive rearrangements. TCRdb holds this immuneACCESS table with in-frame rearrangements only. Some clones are missing; in checked studies, unresolved V genes explain under half, and the rest has no known cause. V, J and clone size derive from that table, while D and trimming were established from the DNA sequence. For this sample there are 320,000 or so clones; 75% to 90% appear just once. About 5% of the sample is taken by the ten largest.

For CDR1 and CDR2, the germline V gene lists MNHNS and SASEGT. The CDR3 numbers 13 residues from cysteine through phenylalanine. Of all the DNA, just the CDR3 is kept, 39 bases in frame from base 1. The V end loses 1 base and the J end loses 5 bases, and a stretch of 8 bases separates them. As to this clone: Its specific antigen is unknown. The sample holds no much larger clone one base away, and base qualities are not on file.

Participants in the prospective study were aged about 18 to 100 years, lived in 20 to 25 United States geographic areas, and enrolled through a virtual design. To assign participants to cohorts, the prospective study relied on clinical history that participants themselves reported in a screening survey and a study questionnaire. ImmuneRACE Cohort 3 recovered participants were defined by two consecutive negative NP/OP PCR tests, healthcare professional clearance, or symptom resolution. In the prospective study, whole blood, serum and a nasopharyngeal or oropharyngeal swab were collected from each participant by mobile phlebotomists. Prospective study participants could optionally give additional blood draws and questionnaires over an approximately two-month period. Before DNA extraction, blood samples from the prospective study were shipped at room temperature or frozen.

The V and J segments used are TRBV6-1 and TRBJ1-1; the D gene cannot be named for sure. The TCR comes from a man aged 25-45 years who had recovered from COVID-19. The sequencing input was PBMCs or T cells enriched from blood (not recorded which). Here is the DNA: TGTGCCAGCAGTGAAGGACCCGGGACTGAAGCTTTCTTT. Its amino acids are CASSEGPGTEAFF.